One T cell receptor beta chain is described in this entry. Other DNA sequences in the sample encode the same CDR3. Every donor was a Caucasian adult from Nashville, Tennessee. These data are taken from a study of shared clonotypes between healthy human individuals. Study details: Per donor, three plates held CD4 naive cells, three held CD4 memory, two held CD8 naive and one held CD8 memory.

V dropped 0 bases and J dropped 0 bases, with 4 bases sitting between them. This CDR3 region has 13 residues. CDR1 is SGHDT and CDR2 is YYEEEE in the germline V gene. Authors' processing steps: Because ImmunoSEQ provided only junction sequences with no quality scores, the filtering differed. Using immunoSEQ multiplex PCR, the repertoire was profiled, and TCRdb retains in-frame clones only, with some absent. The DNA gave D and trimming, while V, J and clone size come from that table. The sample lists about 980,000 clones, less than 85% occurring once. This TCR was recovered from a man aged 18 to 29 in good health. The sample comprised memory CD4+ T cells sorted from blood. As for subset: CD45RA-negative fraction. The chain uses TRBV5-6 and TRBJ2-7; D not resolved. CDR3 coding DNA: TGTGCCAGCAGCTTGGTCAGCTCCTACGAGCAGTACTTC. Translating it yields CASSLVSSYEQYF.